This T cell receptor (beta chain) is drawn from a study of blood T cells in healthy people across ages. The study's findings and limits: More naive CD4+ cells and higher diversity marked long-lived donors relative to aged donors. Strong correlation was found linking TCR beta diversity to naive T cell percentage.

As to this clonotype: Its antigen is not known.

Using a J-beta primer mix together with a sample-barcoded 5' primer, a second PCR was run for roughly 6 to 12 cycles. TCRdb analysed the 5' RACE reads with MiXCR anew, one entry per CDR3 protein. The sample carries about 570,000 distinct CDR3 sequences, 25% to 30% recorded once. Sequenced material: blood. The source of this sequence is a woman in her seventies in good health.

The DNA of the CDR3 is TGTGCCAGCGCATTCCGGGACAGGGCGAACACCGGGGAGCTGTTTTTT. Its translation: CASAFRDRANTGELFF. J is TRBJ2-2 and V is TRBV27; TRBD1 matches at 9 bases. Germline-derived CDR1 and CDR2 are MNHEY and SMNVEV (reference sequence). The J segment lost 0 bases and the V segment lost 8 bases, leaving 7 bases of the junction unmatched. The CDR3 covers 16 residues.